Below are 13 T cell receptor beta chains sequenced from a single sample in a study of graft-versus-host responses after intestinal transplantation (dated by TCRdb to the early 2020s). Library preparation was by the immunoSEQ multiplex PCR assay. The table comes from immuneACCESS by way of TCRdb, which keeps in-frame sequences with V and J called. Part of the clones is missing from these tables; in studies checked, under half for an unresolved V gene and the rest for unknown reasons. The table for this sample lists 85,000 to 90,000 clones; under 95% of them were counted only once. 0.3% to 0.45% of the sample goes to the ten largest clones. The intended sense of this specimen's time point label: cells obtained before transplantation from donor or recipient. Their specific antigens are unknown. The sample in question was unstimulated CD4+ T cells sorted from spleen or lymph node cells, obtained before transplant. Receptors originate from a human donor who was the organ donor for an intestinal transplant.

The DNA of the CDR3 is TGTGCCAGCAGACAGGGGTCCTCGGGGAACACTGAAGCTTTCTTT. Its protein product is CASRQGSSGNTEAFF. The genes are TRBV2 and TRBJ1-1; 7 bases match TRBD1. The CDR3 consists of 15 residues. CDR1 is SNHLY and CDR2 is FYNNEI in the germline V gene. V lost 6 bases to trimming and J lost 1 base; unmatched junction nucleotides: 8.

The rearrangement links TRBV6-5 to TRBJ2-4; no clear D. Germline CDR1 and CDR2: MNHEY and SVGAGI. V dropped 6 bases and J dropped 9 bases, with 12 bases sitting between them. This CDR3 region has 12 residues. The CDR3 loop is CASSNPSGIQYF. CDR3 in DNA: TGTGCCAGCAGCAACCCCTCGGGCATTCAGTACTTC.

The chain combines TRBV29-1 with TRBJ1-2, with TRBD1 matching over 10 bases. Germline CDR1 SQVTM, CDR2 ANQGSEA. The CDR3 is made up of 12 amino acids. J lost 4 bases, V lost 4 bases, and 0 bases had no gene match. The CDR3 region is CSVGDRGYGYTF. The CDR3 bases are TGCAGCGTTGGGGACAGGGGCTATGGCTACACCTTC.

CDR3: CASTRPPAGGTDTQYF. The CDR3 DNA follows: TGTGCCAGCACCCGCCCGCCCGCGGGAGGGACAGATACGCAGTATTTT. The V gene is TRBV27, the J gene TRBJ2-3; 9 nucleotides align to TRBD2. The CDR3 spans 16 residues. Trimming took 7 bases from V and 3 from J; bases not matched to a gene: 11. Germline V gives CDR1 MNHEY, CDR2 SMNVEV (reference sequence).

V gene TRBV28 combines with J gene TRBJ1-2; tentatively, D is TRBD1 (5 bases). This CDR3 region has 13 residues. Trimming stripped 6 bases from V and 7 bases from J, with 15 bases between. Germline V CDR1 and CDR2: MDHEN, SYDVKM. CDR3: CASRGTYPFGYTF. CDR3 in DNA: TGTGCCAGCAGAGGGACTTACCCCTTTGGCTACACCTTC.

CDR3 amino acids: CASSSTSGRLDTQYF. The CDR3 nucleotides are TGTGCCAGCAGCTCGACTAGCGGGAGATTAGATACGCAGTATTTT. The genes are TRBV14 and TRBJ2-3, with 12 bases aligning to TRBD2. The CDR3 loop spans 15 amino acids. The J segment lost 5 bases and the V segment lost 5 bases, leaving 5 bases of the junction unmatched. CDR1 and CDR2 (germline): SGHDN, FVKESK.

The chain is built from TRBV25-1 and TRBJ2-3, with D possibly TRBD2 on 6 matching bases. Between the trimmed V and J ends, which lost 3 bases and 3 bases, there was a span of 10 bases. The CDR3 length is 14 residues. CDR1 MGHDK and CDR2 SYGVNS come from the germline V gene. The CDR3 loop reads CASSDSGRTDTQYF. CDR3 sequence (DNA): TGTGCCAGCAGTGATAGCGGTAGGACAGATACGCAGTATTTT.

V is TRBV7-9 and J is TRBJ2-7; possible D gene TRBD1, 6 bases. Trimming took 0 bases from V and 2 from J, leaving 8 bases between them. From germline, CDR1 is SEHNR and CDR2 FQNEAQ (reference sequence). CDR3 length: 14 amino acids. The CDR3 DNA reads TGTGCCAGCAGCTTAGCGAGACAGGCCTACGAGCAGTACTTC. Its translation: CASSLARQAYEQYF.

The rearrangement links TRBV6-4 to TRBJ2-1; 8 bases fit TRBD2. Germline loops: CDR1 MRHNA, CDR2 SNTAGT. V dropped 7 bases and J dropped 7; count of bases not matched to a gene: 3. The CDR3 covers 12 residues. CDR3 sequence: CASNKRGNEQFF. The CDR3 DNA is TGTGCCAGCAACAAGCGGGGGAATGAGCAGTTCTTC.

As regards this clone: Germline is not matched at one junction end, which may reflect a read error. Other DNA sequences in this specimen translate into the identical CDR3. The chain links TRBV10-3 to TRBJ1-5; unclear D gene. Germline V gene sequence: CDR1 ENHRY, CDR2 SYGVKD. This CDR3 contains 15 residues. The CDR3 DNA reads as TGCGCCATCAGTGAGTTTGGACGCTCCGGGATTCCCCAGCATTTT. This sequence encodes CAISEFGRSGIPQHF.

The chain joins TRBV5-1 to TRBJ2-3, with 9 bases aligning to TRBD2. The germline V gene has CDR1 SGHRS and CDR2 YFSETQ. The CDR3 is made up of 17 amino acids. V trimming: 1 base; J trimming: 6 bases; junction bases outside the gene matches: 12. DNA for the CDR3: TGCGCCAGCAGCTTGTCTGGTAGCGGGAGTTTCATGGATACGCAGTATTTT. It specifies CASSLSGSGSFMDTQYF. The whole variable domain, filled in from reference TRBV5-1 and TRBJ2-3, reads KAGVTQTPRYLIKTRGQQVTLSCSPISGHRSVSWYQQTPGQGLQFLFEYFSETQRNKGNFPGRFSGRQFSNSRSEMNVSTLELGDSALYLCASSLSGSGSFMDTQYFGPGTRLTVL.

The rearrangement joins TRBV19 to TRBJ1-2, with D hard to call. The CDR3 has 14 amino acids. Germline CDR1 reads LNHDA; CDR2 reads SQIVND (reference sequence). Deletions cut 10 bases from V and 6 bases from J, with 21 bases between. The CDR3 loop reads CATNQGEFVDGYTF. CDR3 DNA: TGTGCCACGAATCAAGGAGAGTTTGTAGATGGCTACACCTTC.

This chain uses TRBV5-4 with TRBJ1-2, with a possible D match to TRBD1 (6 bases). CDR3 length equals 16 residues. V dropped 4 bases and J dropped 4 bases, with 20 bases sitting between them. In germline, CDR1 is SGHNT, CDR2 YYREEE (reference sequence). The DNA of the CDR3 is TGTGCCAGCAGCCCTGGCCTCGGGGGGCATATCTATGGCTACACCTTC. It specifies CASSPGLGGHIYGYTF.